This T cell receptor beta chain was documented in a study of molecular identifiers for immune sequencing clone quantification. The study's findings and limits: Investigators reportedly could detect spiked Jurkat TCR RNA from one cell among around 900,000 naive cells.

This clonotype was detected a few times. Its specificity is unknown. Each CDR3 protein gets one entry after TCRdb re-called the PCR reads with MiXCR. The table shows approximately 670,000 distinct CDR3 sequences, with 15% to 20% occurring only once. From germline, CDR1 is MDHEN and CDR2 SYDVKM. The V end lost 1 base, the J end lost 5 bases, and 14 bases lay between the germline ends. CDR3 size: 16 residues. The sequencing sample was made of naive CD8+ T cells from blood, with Jurkat cell RNA spiked in. The subset here: FACS-sorted CD8+CD4-CCR7+CD45RA+ naive T cells. The chain combines TRBV28 with TRBJ2-2, with D perhaps TRBD2 (5 bases). The TCR was taken from a human donor in good health. Some libraries in this study had Jurkat cell RNA spiked in. This CDR3 reads CASSLLRTPGTGELFF. The CDR3 nucleotides read TGTGCCAGCAGTTTATTACGGACCCCGGGGACCGGGGAGCTGTTTTTT.